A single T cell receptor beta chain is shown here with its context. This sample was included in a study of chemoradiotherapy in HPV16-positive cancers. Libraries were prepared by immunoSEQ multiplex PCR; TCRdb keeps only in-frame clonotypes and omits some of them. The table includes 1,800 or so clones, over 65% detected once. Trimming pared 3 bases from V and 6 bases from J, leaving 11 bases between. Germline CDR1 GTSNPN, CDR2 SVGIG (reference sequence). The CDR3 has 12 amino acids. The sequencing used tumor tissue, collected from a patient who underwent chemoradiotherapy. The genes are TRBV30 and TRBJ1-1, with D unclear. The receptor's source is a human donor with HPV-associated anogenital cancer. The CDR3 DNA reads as TGTGCCTGGAGGGTTGGACCTTCTGAAGCTTTCTTT. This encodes CAWRVGPSEAFF.